This T cell receptor (beta chain) comes out of a study of shared clonotypes between healthy human individuals (dated by TCRdb to about 2020). About the investigation overall: A few men and a couple of women, aged 18 to 49 years, made up the cohort. For each donor, CD4 naive and CD4 memory were each run on three plates, CD8 naive on two plates, and CD8 memory on one plate. The study deeply sequenced blood TCR repertoires of five healthy adults to estimate repertoire size and the extent of clonotype sharing between individuals. To increase sequencing depth and limit assay-specific biases, TCR repertoire library preparation and sequencing were carried out by different laboratories using diverse techniques. Per donor, leukapheresis produced somewhere between about 0.85 and 8.9 billion PBMCs.

CD8 naive samples were CD45RO-negative cells positively selected for CCR7, giving a CD45RA+CCR7+ population that excluded TemRA cells. The donors were healthy, HIV-negative adults with no recently reported acute infections or vaccinations. All donors were Caucasian adults living in Nashville, Tennessee, USA. Blood was obtained by leukapheresis, after which PBMCs were separated by Ficoll-Histopaque density gradient centrifugation and cryopreserved in liquid nitrogen vapor phase. Analytical flow cytometry was used to check the purity and quantity of each magnetically sorted T cell population. Each sorted fraction had its genomic DNA isolated and then quantified by UV absorbance on a Nanodrop 2000c. As for this clone: There is no known antigen for this receptor. The record has no base qualities; no much larger clone is one base away.

Results the study describes overall, beyond this receptor: Clonotypes shared by all four sorted-subset donors showed higher generation probabilities than non-shared clonotypes. Sharing across a few donors was observed for 5% to 6.5% of naive CD4, 3% to 4% of naive CD8, over 2% of memory CD4, and approximately 0.41% of memory CD8 clonotypes. Because the study included only a small number of donors, the genetic and exposure-history diversity represented was limited. Rarefaction of sorted-subset datasets indicated incomplete sequencing despite the large sequencing depth. Estimated clonotype richness was generally larger for naive than for memory subsets. Pairwise subsampling led to the expectation that sequencing depth would affect the degree of clonotype sharing among donors. Sampling was restricted to blood, and TCR repertoires in tissue are likely to differ from TCR repertoires in blood.

Using the deep immunoSEQ assay, multiplex PCR amplified TCR CDR3 regions from genomic DNA. Extracted genomic DNA from each cell subset was distributed evenly across all wells of several immunoSEQ 96-well plates, and each plate was treated as a replicate. For sorted subsets, each replicate PCR was loaded with about 0.2 ug genomic DNA, equivalent to 30,000 or so T cell genomes. Purified libraries were measured with a Qubit 3.0 fluorometer, size-checked on a Bioanalyzer 2100, and measured again with the KAPA Library Quantification kit. Every immunoSEQ 96-well plate was sequenced on a dedicated single-read 150-cycle Illumina NextSeq 550 flow cell. The original pipeline was this. Because the immunoSEQ output held only junctional sequences and lacked quality scores, the filtering could not match the filtering applied to full-length reads. To assign V/J genes and CDR3, sequences were annotated using PyIR, a Python wrapper for IgBLAST v1.9, with IMGT germline references. Reads were filtered out if the reads had weak V/J assignments (E-value above 1e-6), no CDR3, stop codons, out-of-frame junctions, or ambiguous translated residues. V3J clonotypes were defined as sequences sharing an identical inferred V gene, J gene, and CDR3 amino acid sequence. The percentage overlap between two repertoires was calculated by dividing the number of shared unique clonotypes by the size of the smaller repertoire. Richness of each repertoire was evaluated using RTK rarefaction, the Chao1 estimator, and Recon v2.1 estimates of unobserved clonotypes. Generation probabilities were computed with OLGA for all TCRbeta clonotypes obtained by the gDNA method from four donors. The table was pulled from immuneACCESS by TCRdb, which kept in-frame rearrangements only. Such tables lose some clones; where checked, under half of the loss comes from unresolved V genes, and the rest has no known cause. V, J and clone size derive from that table, while D and trimming were established from the DNA sequence. The sample data list around 2.1 million clones, and roughly 91% of these were observed just once. The leading ten clones occupy 1.7% of the sample.

The germline V gene encodes CDR1 MNHEY and CDR2 SMNVEV (reference sequence). V and J are truncated by 2 bases and 1 base respectively, leaving an intervening sequence of 11 bases. The CDR3 holds 15 amino acids from the cysteine to the phenylalanine. Only the CDR3 DNA stays, 45 bases, in frame from base 1. The TCR sequence derives from a man between 18 and 35 years old in good health. Some clones in this sample may be carry-over from other donors' samples. In this chain, TRBV27 is recombined with TRBJ1-1; the D gene is possibly TRBD1, with 5 bases matching. What was sequenced was naive CD8+ T cells from PBMCs. The sample's cell subset or site, from its label and the paper: CD45RA+CCR7+. CDR3 protein: CASSLIGGENTEAFF. The base sequence is TGTGCCAGCAGTTTAATCGGGGGTGAGAACACTGAAGCTTTCTTT.